Listed below are T cell receptor beta chains from one sample, sequenced in a study of graft-versus-host responses after intestinal transplantation. Some clones are missing from TCRdb's copy, which holds only in-frame ones; the method was immunoSEQ multiplex PCR. The data hold tens of thousands of clones, with about 90% observed a single time. No antigen is known for these receptors. This specimen was unstimulated CD8+ T cells sorted from spleen or lymph node cells, taken before intestinal transplant. These receptors were obtained from a human donor who received an intestinal transplant. CDR3s include the opening cysteine and the closing phenylalanine or tryptophan. D genes are given only for firm matches.

d_gene	v_gene	CDR3aa
TRBD2	TRBV10-3	CAISALAGGQETQYF
TRBD2	TRBV28	CASSFWPRLAVSYEQYF
.	TRBV4-2	CASSQDPRVMYNEQFF
TRBD2	TRBV6-5	CASSPSGGAQETQYF
.	TRBV27	CASSLTLNTEAFF
TRBD2	TRBV30	CAWSTDSGGETQYF
TRBD1	TRBV7-3	CASSSGQPDTQYF
TRBD2	TRBV27	CASAVAGASYNEQFF
.	TRBV13	CASSLVAGYNEQFF
.	TRBV7-8	CASSLWDWRGRTQETQYF
TRBD1	TRBV10-3	CATDPGQGRTEAFF
.	TRBV9	CASSVGGAGASGYTF
TRBD2	TRBV7-8	CASGKRGGRLYNEQFF
TRBD2	TRBV6-5	CASSYQREVGNEQFF
TRBD1	TRBV7-8	CASSSLTGGNQETQYF
TRBD1	TRBV6-1	CASSVDRGLDEQYF